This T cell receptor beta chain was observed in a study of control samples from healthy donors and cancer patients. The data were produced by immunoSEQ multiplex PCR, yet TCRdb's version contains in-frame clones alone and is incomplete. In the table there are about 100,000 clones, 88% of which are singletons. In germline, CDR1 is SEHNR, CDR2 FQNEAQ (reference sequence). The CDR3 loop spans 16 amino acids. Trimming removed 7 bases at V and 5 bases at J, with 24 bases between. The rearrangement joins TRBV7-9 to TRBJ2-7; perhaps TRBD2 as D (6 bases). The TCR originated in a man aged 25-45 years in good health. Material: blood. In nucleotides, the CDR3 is TGTGCCAGCATCCCTCCAGGGCGGGAAGGGACGAACGAGCAGTACTTC. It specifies CASIPPGREGTNEQYF.